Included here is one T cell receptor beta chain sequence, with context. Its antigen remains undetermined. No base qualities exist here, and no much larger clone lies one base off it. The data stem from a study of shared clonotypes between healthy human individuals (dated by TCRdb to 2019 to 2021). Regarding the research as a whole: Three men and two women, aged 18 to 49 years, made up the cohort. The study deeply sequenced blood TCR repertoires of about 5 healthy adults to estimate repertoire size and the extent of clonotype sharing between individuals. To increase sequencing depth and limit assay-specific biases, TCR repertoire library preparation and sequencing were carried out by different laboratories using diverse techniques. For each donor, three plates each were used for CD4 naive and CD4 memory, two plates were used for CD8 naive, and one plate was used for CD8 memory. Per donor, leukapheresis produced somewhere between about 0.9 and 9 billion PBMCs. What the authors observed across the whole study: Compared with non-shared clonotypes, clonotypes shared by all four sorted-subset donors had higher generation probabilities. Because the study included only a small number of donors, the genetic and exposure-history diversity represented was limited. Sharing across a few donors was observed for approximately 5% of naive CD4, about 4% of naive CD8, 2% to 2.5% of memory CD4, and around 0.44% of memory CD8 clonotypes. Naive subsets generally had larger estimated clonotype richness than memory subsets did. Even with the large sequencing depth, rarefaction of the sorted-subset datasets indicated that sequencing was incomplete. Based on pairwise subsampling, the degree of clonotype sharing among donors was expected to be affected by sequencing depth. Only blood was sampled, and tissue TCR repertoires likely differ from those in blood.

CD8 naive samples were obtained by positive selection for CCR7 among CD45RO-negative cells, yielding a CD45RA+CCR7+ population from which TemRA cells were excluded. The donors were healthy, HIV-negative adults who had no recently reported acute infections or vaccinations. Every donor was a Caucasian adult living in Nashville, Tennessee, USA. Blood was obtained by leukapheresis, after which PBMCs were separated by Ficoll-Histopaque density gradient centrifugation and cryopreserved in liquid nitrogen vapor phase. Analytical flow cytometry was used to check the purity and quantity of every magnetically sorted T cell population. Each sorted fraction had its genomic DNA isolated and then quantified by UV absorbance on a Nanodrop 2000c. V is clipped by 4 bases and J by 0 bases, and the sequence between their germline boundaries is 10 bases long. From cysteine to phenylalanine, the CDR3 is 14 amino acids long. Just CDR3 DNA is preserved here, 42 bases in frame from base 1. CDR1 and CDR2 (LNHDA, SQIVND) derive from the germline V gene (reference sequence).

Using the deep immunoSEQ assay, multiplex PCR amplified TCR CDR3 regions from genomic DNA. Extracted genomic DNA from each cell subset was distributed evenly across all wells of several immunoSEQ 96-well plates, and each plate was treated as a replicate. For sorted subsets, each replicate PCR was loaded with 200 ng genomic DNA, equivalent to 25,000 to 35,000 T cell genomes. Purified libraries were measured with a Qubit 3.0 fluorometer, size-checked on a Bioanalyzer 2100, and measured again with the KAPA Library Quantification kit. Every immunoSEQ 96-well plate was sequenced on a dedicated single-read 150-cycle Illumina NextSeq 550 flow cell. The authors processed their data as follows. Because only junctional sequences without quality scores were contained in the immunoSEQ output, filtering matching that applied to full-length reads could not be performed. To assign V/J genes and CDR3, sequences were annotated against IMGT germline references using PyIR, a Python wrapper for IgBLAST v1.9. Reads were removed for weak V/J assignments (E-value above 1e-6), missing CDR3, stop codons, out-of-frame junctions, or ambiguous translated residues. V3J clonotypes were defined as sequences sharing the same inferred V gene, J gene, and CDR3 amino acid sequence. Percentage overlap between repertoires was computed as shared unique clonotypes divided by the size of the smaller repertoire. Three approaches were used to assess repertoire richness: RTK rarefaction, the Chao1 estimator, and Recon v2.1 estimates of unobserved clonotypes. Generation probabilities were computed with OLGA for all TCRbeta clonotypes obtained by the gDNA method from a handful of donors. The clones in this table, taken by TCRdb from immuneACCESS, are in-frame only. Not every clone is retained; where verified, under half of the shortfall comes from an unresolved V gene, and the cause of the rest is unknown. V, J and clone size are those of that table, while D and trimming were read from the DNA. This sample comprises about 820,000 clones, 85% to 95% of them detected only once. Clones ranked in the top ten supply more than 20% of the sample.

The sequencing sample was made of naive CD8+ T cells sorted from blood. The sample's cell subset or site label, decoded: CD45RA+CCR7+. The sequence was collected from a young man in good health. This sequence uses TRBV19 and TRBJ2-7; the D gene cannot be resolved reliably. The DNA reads TGTGCCAGTAGTAACGGGCTAAGCTCCTACGAGCAGTACTTC. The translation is CASSNGLSSYEQYF.